One sample yielded the 14 T cell receptor beta chains listed below, sequenced in a study of blood T cell repertoires in COVID-19. Some clones are missing from TCRdb's copy, which holds only in-frame ones; the method was immunoSEQ multiplex PCR. The sample has some 160,000 clones; over 80% are singletons. Sequencing was carried out using peripheral blood. These TCRs come from a woman aged 80 or older with COVID-19, enrolled during active disease.

The V call is TRBV6-1, the J call TRBJ1-1; TRBD1 agrees at 8 bases. CDR1 is MNHNS, CDR2 SASEGT, per germline. The CDR3 sequence is 16 residues long. With 4 bases clipped from V and 1 base from J, the junction kept 8 bases outside the gene matches. The CDR3 loop is CASSAARTGPNTEAFF. The CDR3 nucleotides are TGTGCCAGCAGTGCAGCCCGGACAGGGCCGAACACTGAAGCTTTCTTT.

The V call is TRBV7-2, the J call TRBJ2-2; maybe TRBD2 (6 bases). With 4 bases removed from V and 6 bases from J, the gap between germline ends came to 18 bases. The germline CDR1 and CDR2 sequences are SGHTA and FQGNSA. This CDR3 is built from 16 residues. In DNA form, the CDR3 reads TGTGCCAGCAGCTCTAGGGGACTGATGACACCCGGGGAGCTGTTTTTT. Its protein product is CASSSRGLMTPGELFF.

V usage is TRBV6-5 and J usage is TRBJ1-1, with TRBD1 identical over 7 bases. The V and J ends lost 6 bases and 6 bases, in that order; junction bases with no gene match: 4. The CDR3 is 12 residues long. CDR1 and CDR2 (germline): MNHEY, SVGAGI. The chain's CDR3 is CASSRGVAEAFF. CDR3 in DNA: TGTGCCAGCAGCAGGGGGGTCGCTGAAGCTTTCTTT.

The V and J genes are TRBV25-1 and TRBJ1-4; D ambiguous. V was shortened by 8 bases and J by 6 bases, with 7 bases between the two germline ends. Germline values: CDR1 MGHDK, CDR2 SYGVNS. The length of the CDR3 is 11 residues. The CDR3: CASASDEKLFF. For the CDR3, the DNA is TGTGCCAGCGCCTCGGATGAAAAACTGTTTTTT. Variable domain in full (rest from reference TRBV25-1 and TRBJ1-4): EADIYQTPRYLVIGTGKKITLECSQTMGHDKMYWYQQDPGMELHLIHYSYGVNSTEKGDLSSESTVSRIRTEHFPLTLESARPSHTSQYLCASASDEKLFFGSGTQLSVL.

The genes are TRBV2 and TRBJ1-1; tentatively, D is TRBD1 (6 bases). V shed 4 bases and J shed 0 bases, with 12 bases lying between them. This CDR3 comprises 15 residues. The V gene's germline CDR1 is SNHLY and CDR2 FYNNEI. CDR3 loop: CASSGRAGVNTEAFF. The CDR3 region has the DNA TGTGCCAGCAGTGGCAGGGCAGGGGTGAACACTGAAGCTTTCTTT.

The chain couples TRBV7-9 to TRBJ1-1, with TRBD1 matching over 9 bases. Germline V gives CDR1 SEHNR, CDR2 FQNEAQ (reference sequence). This CDR3 is built from 17 residues. V trimming: 3 bases; J trimming: 5 bases; junction bases outside the gene matches: 13. In nucleotides, the CDR3 is TGTGCCAGCAGCTTTATCCTTACACGGGACAGGGAAACTGAAGCTTTCTTT. Encoded protein: CASSFILTRDRETEAFF.

The gene calls are TRBV6-5 and TRBJ1-2; D is possibly TRBD1 (6 bases). The CDR3 runs to 15 residues. V lost 2 bases to trimming and J lost 5 bases, with 15 bases between them. Germline V lookup: CDR1 MNHEY, CDR2 SVGAGI. Here the CDR3 reads CASSYEYGGRYGYTF. CDR3 DNA: TGTGCCAGCAGTTACGAGTATGGGGGCCGGTATGGCTACACCTTC.

The V and J genes are TRBV9 and TRBJ1-4, with D possibly being TRBD1 (6 bases). With 4 bases removed from V and 5 bases from J, the gap between germline ends came to 18 bases. Germline CDR1 SGDLS, CDR2 YYNGEE. The CDR3 contains 16 residues. CDR3 protein: CASSPPRGRGNEKLFF. DNA of the CDR3: TGTGCCAGCAGCCCCCCCCGGGGCAGGGGAAATGAAAAACTGTTTTTT.

The rearrangement links TRBV7-9 to TRBJ2-5; possible D gene TRBD2, 6 bases. CDR1 SEHNR and CDR2 FQNEAQ come from the germline V gene (reference sequence). The germline V and J ends were trimmed by 3 bases and 7 bases, with 6 bases remaining between them. The CDR3 has 11 amino acids. Here the CDR3 reads CASSLGGTQYF. The CDR3 DNA follows: TGTGCCAGCAGCTTGGGGGGGACCCAGTACTTC.

Details on this clone: The junction departs from germline at one end; a sequencing error may be responsible. The rearrangement uses TRBV6-5 and TRBJ2-7, with D tentatively TRBD2 (6 bases). Germline lookup yields CDR1 MNHEY and CDR2 SVGAGI. The CDR3 extends over 13 amino acids. This CDR3 is CATSRGSFYEQYF. The CDR3 DNA reads TGTGCCACCAGTCGGGGGTCTTTCTACGAGCAGTACTTC.

The V gene is TRBV4-1, the J gene TRBJ2-3; D not resolved. Germline CDR1 MGHRA, CDR2 YSYEKL. V dropped 0 bases and J dropped 4 bases, with 11 bases sitting between them. The CDR3 is 15 amino acids. The CDR3 here is CASSQEFAFADTQYF. For the CDR3, the DNA is TGCGCCAGCAGCCAAGAATTCGCGTTCGCAGATACGCAGTATTTT.

This clone was found a few times. The chain carries TRBV2 and TRBJ2-2; D is perhaps TRBD2 (6 bases). Germline assignment: CDR1 SNHLY and CDR2 FYNNEI. The CDR3 has 14 amino acids. V was shortened by 11 bases and J by 7 bases, with 20 bases between the two germline ends. The CDR3 DNA sequence: TGTGCCTGCACCACCCGGGAGCAGAGCGGGGAGCTGTTTTTT. This translates into CACTTREQSGELFF.

This chain uses TRBV5-4 with TRBJ1-1; tentatively, D is TRBD1 (5 bases). The CDR3 totals 16 residues. V lost 4 bases and J lost 1, with 17 bases in between. CDR1 and CDR2 (germline): SGHNT, YYREEE (reference sequence). The CDR3 DNA follows: TGTGCCAGCAGCCAGGGATCCTGGGGCCAGAACACTGAAGCTTTCTTT. This codes for CASSQGSWGQNTEAFF.

This clone was found a few times. The J gene is TRBJ1-3, the V gene TRBV7-9; a weak D match, TRBD1 (5 bases). The CDR3 runs 14 residues. Germline CDR1 is SEHNR and CDR2 is FQNEAQ (reference sequence). Trimming left V 5 bases short and J 0 bases short, with 8 bases between. The CDR3 sequence: CASSRQNSGNTIYF. The CDR3 region has the DNA TGTGCCAGCAGCCGACAGAACTCTGGAAACACCATATATTTT. Complete variable domain (other parts from reference TRBV7-9 and TRBJ1-3): DTGVSQNPRHKITKRGQNVTFRCDPISEHNRLYWYRQTLGQGPEFLTYFQNEAQLEKSRLLSDRFSAERPKGSFSTLEIQRTEQGDSAMYLCASSRQNSGNTIYFGEGSWLTVV.